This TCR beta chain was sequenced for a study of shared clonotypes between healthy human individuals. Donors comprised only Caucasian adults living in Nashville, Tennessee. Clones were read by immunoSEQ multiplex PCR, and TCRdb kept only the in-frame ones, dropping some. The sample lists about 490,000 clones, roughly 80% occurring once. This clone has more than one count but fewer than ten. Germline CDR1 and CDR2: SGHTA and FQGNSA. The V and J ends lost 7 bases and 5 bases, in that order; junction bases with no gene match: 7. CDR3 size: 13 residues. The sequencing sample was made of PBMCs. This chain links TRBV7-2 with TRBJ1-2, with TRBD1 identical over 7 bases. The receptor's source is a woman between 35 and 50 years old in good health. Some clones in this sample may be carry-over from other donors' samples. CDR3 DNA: TGTGCCAGCACCTCGGACAGGCGGTATGGCTACACCTTC. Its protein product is CASTSDRRYGYTF.